A selection of T cell receptor beta chains follows, all from one sample in a study of blood T cell repertoires in COVID-19. Repertoires were generated with immunoSEQ multiplex PCR, while TCRdb's copy carries only in-frame clones and drops some. The sample contains over 55,000 clones, about 77% of which appear only once. The sample was peripheral blood. The origin of the receptors is a human donor in a cohort sampled during active COVID-19. Each CDR3 is given with its conserved first and last residue. The order of the fields is V gene, clone size, D gene, J gene, CDR3 DNA, CDR3 protein. The D gene is left open where the match is weak. Only some rows state a clone size, as once, few, many or a class for expanded clones.

TRBV5-1,.,TRBD1,TRBJ2-3,TGCGCCAGCAGCTTGGCCTGGGATGGGCAGGGGGCTTCAGATACGCAGTATTTT,CASSLAWDGQGASDTQYF
TRBV19,.,.,TRBJ1-5,TGTGCCAGTAGTATTAGGGGTCAGCATCAGCCCCAGCATTTT,CASSIRGQHQPQHF
TRBV2,.,.,TRBJ2-2,TGTGCCTCCCGGGGATGGAGGACCGGGGAGCTGTTTTTT,CASRGWRTGELFF
TRBV19,.,TRBD2,TRBJ2-1,TGTGCCAGTAGAACAGCGGGAGGTAATCTTCTTGAGCAGTTCTTC,CASRTAGGNLLEQFF
TRBV10-3,.,.,TRBJ1-2,TGTGCCATCAGTGAGCGAGGGGGGGATGGTGGCTACACCTTC,CAISERGGDGGYTF
TRBV7-2,.,TRBD2,TRBJ2-5,TGTGCCAGCAGCTACTTAGCGGGGGGCCGAGAGACCCAGTACTTC,CASSYLAGGRETQYF
TRBV29-1,.,.,TRBJ1-1,TGCAGCGTTGAACCCCACAGAAGGAACACTGAAGCTTTCTTT,CSVEPHRRNTEAFF
TRBV5-6,few,.,TRBJ2-2,TGTGCCAGCAGCCACCTGACAGTTAACACCGGGGAGCTGTTTTTT,CASSHLTVNTGELFF
TRBV5-1,.,.,TRBJ2-1,TGCGCCAGCAGCTTGGTAGGGGCCGGATCCTACAATGAGCAGTTCTTC,CASSLVGAGSYNEQFF
TRBV6-6,.,TRBD2,TRBJ2-1,TGTGCCAGCAGTAGACTAGCGGGAGCCTACAATGAGCAGTTCTTC,CASSRLAGAYNEQFF
TRBV2,few,.,TRBJ1-5,TGTGCCAGCCAGGCCGTTACGGGCAATCAGCCCCAGCATTTT,CASQAVTGNQPQHF
TRBV11-2,.,.,TRBJ1-4,TGTGCCAGCAGATCCATTGGCGGGTTTAATGAAAAACTGTTTTTT,CASRSIGGFNEKLFF
TRBV29-1,.,.,TRBJ2-2,TGCAGCTTCCGACAAGGGGCGAACACCGGGGAGCTGTTTTTT,CSFRQGANTGELFF
TRBV28,.,.,TRBJ1-6,TGTGCCAGCATCCCCCGGCAGGGGATGGGTTCACCCCTCCACTTT,CASIPRQGMGSPLHF
TRBV7-3,.,TRBD2,TRBJ2-1,TGTGCCAGCAGCCTCGACCTAGCGGGAGGGCCCAATGAGCAGTTCTTC,CASSLDLAGGPNEQFF
TRBV6-2/TRBV6-3,.,TRBD2,TRBJ2-5,TGTGCCAGCAGCCCAGAACCCCTACTAGCGGGAGGGGGGTGGAAGACCCAGTACTTC,CASSPEPLLAGGGWKTQYF
TRBV10-3,many,TRBD1,TRBJ2-2,TGTGCCATCAGTCCCCAAATAGCCGGGACAGGCCCTCGGGAGCTGTTTTTT,CAISPQIAGTGPRELFF
TRBV7-6,.,.,TRBJ1-1,TGTGCCAGCAGCTCCAGTGGGAGGGGGGCTTCCACAGTAGCTTTCTTT,CASSSSGRGASTVAFF
TRBV6-1,.,TRBD1,TRBJ2-2,TGTGCCAGCAGTGAAATGGGACAGGCCCTTACCGGGGAGCTGTTTTTT,CASSEMGQALTGELFF
TRBV7-3,.,TRBD2,TRBJ2-1,TGTGCCAGCAGCTTCGGATTCGGCGGGAGTGAGAATGAGCAGTTCTTC,CASSFGFGGSENEQFF
TRBV11-2,.,TRBD2,TRBJ2-1,TGTGCCAGCAGCGGCCGACTAGCGGGAGAGCTAAATGAGCAGTTCTTC,CASSGRLAGELNEQFF